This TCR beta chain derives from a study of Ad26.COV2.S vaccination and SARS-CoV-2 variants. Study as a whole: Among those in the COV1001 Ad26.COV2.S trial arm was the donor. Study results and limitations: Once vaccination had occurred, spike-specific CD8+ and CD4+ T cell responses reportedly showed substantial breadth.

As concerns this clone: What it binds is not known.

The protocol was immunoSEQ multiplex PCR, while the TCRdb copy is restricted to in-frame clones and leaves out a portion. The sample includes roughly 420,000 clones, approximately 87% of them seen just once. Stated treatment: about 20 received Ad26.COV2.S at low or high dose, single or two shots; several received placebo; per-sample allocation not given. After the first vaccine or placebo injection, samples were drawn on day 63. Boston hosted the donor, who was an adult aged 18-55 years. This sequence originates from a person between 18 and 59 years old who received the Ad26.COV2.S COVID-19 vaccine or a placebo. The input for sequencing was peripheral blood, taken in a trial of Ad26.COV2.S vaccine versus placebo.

CDR3 coding DNA: TGTGCCATCAGTGAGTTAGGGACGGCCACGAACACTGAAGCTTTCTTT. Its translation: CAISELGTATNTEAFF. The chain carries TRBV10-3 and TRBJ1-1; D possibly corresponds to TRBD1 (5 bases). V was shortened by 1 base and J by 1 base, with 13 bases between the two germline ends. Per germline, CDR1 ENHRY and CDR2 SYGVKD. The CDR3 totals 16 residues.